This passage covers 13 T cell receptor beta chains from one sample sequenced in a study of T cell changes during pregnancy in multiple sclerosis. TCRdb keeps only in-frame clones here, not all; method: immunoSEQ multiplex PCR. The sample records tens of thousands of clones, 75% to 95% being singletons. The input for sequencing was CD4+ T cells from peripheral blood mononuclear cells, taken in the third trimester of pregnancy. All receptors come from a female donor in good health, enrolled as a control in a pregnancy study.

The chain joins TRBV5-1 to TRBJ1-2; TRBD1 agrees at 10 bases. Trimming at V came to 4 bases and at J to 8 bases, leaving 17 bases not matched to a gene. The germline gives CDR1 SGHRS, CDR2 YFSETQ. The CDR3 contains 17 residues. The CDR3 loop is CASSVVMAGTGAGGYTF. The CDR3 DNA follows: TGCGCCAGCAGCGTGGTAATGGCCGGGACAGGGGCGGGAGGCTACACCTTC. The full variable domain, with the rest looked up from reference TRBV5-1 and TRBJ1-2, is KAGVTQTPRYLIKTRGQQVTLSCSPISGHRSVSWYQQTPGQGLQFLFEYFSETQRNKGNFPGRFSGRQFSNSRSEMNVSTLELGDSALYLCASSVVMAGTGAGGYTFGSGTRLTVV.

The V gene is TRBV6-6, the J gene TRBJ1-1; D call uncertain. Trimming pared 10 bases from V and 1 base from J, leaving 16 bases between. The germline gives CDR1 MNHNY, CDR2 SVGAGI (reference sequence). The CDR3 consists of 14 residues. The DNA for the CDR3 is TGTGCCACCCGGATTCTTCGGGGGAACACTGAAGCTTTCTTT. Translated: CATRILRGNTEAFF.

The V call is TRBV11-2, the J call TRBJ2-1; TRBD1 aligns across 10 bases. CDR3 size: 15 residues. Germline V gene sequence: CDR1 SGHAT, CDR2 FQNNGV. The V segment lost 5 bases and the J segment 1 base; nucleotides outside the gene matches: 2. In nucleotides, the CDR3 is TGTGCCAGCAGCCTGGGACAGGGGTCCTACAATGAGCAGTTCTTC. It is translated as CASSLGQGSYNEQFF.

The chain combines TRBV7-9 with TRBJ2-3; D remains unclear. V was clipped by 5 bases and J by 0 bases, with 3 bases between them. The CDR3 sequence is 12 residues long. The germline V gene has CDR1 SEHNR and CDR2 FQNEAQ (reference sequence). This CDR3 reads CASSRSTDTQYF. In nucleotides, the CDR3 is TGTGCCAGCAGCCGTAGCACAGATACGCAGTATTTT.

This chain connects TRBV6-4 to TRBJ1-4; the match to TRBD1 covers 7 bases. Germline CDR1 MRHNA, CDR2 SNTAGT. Trimming cost V 7 bases and J 7 bases; bases outside gene matches: 9. The length of the CDR3 is 14 residues. CDR3 loop: CASTQTGSGEKLFF. For the CDR3, the DNA is TGTGCCAGCACTCAGACAGGGTCGGGTGAAAAACTGTTTTTT.

CDR3 sequence (DNA): TGTGCCAGCTCACCTCAGGGCTCAGAGACCCAGTACTTC. Translated: CASSPQGSETQYF. The V and J genes are TRBV18 and TRBJ2-5; tentatively, D is TRBD1 (5 bases). Trimming removed 3 bases from V and 4 bases from J, with 9 bases in between. The CDR3 is 13 residues long. In germline, CDR1 is KGHSH, CDR2 LQKENI.

This rearrangement joins TRBV7-2 to TRBJ2-3, with D possibly matching TRBD2 (6 bases). Germline V gene lookup returns CDR1 SGHTA and CDR2 FQGNSA. The CDR3 is made up of 15 amino acids. V was trimmed by 6 bases and J by 0 bases, leaving 13 bases between them. The CDR3 DNA reads as TGTGCCAGCAGGAGAAGGGACTCTAGCACAGATACGCAGTATTTT. It specifies CASRRRDSSTDTQYF.

The V and J genes are TRBV10-3 and TRBJ2-7, with TRBD2 matching 11 bases. The CDR3 loop spans 15 amino acids. Germline CDR1 ENHRY, CDR2 SYGVKD. Trimming took 3 bases from V and 7 from J; bases not matched to a gene: 8. The CDR3 here is CAISETSGGIGEQYF. CDR3 bases: TGTGCCATCAGTGAAACTAGCGGGGGTATCGGGGAGCAGTACTTC.

The chain couples TRBV7-3 to TRBJ2-1; 9 bases agree with TRBD1. With 0 bases clipped from V and 10 bases from J, the junction kept 13 bases outside the gene matches. The V gene's germline CDR1 is SGHTA and CDR2 FQGTGA. The CDR3 totals 17 residues. The CDR3 reads CASSLTGQWDRVNEQFF. The CDR3 DNA reads as TGTGCCAGCAGCTTAACGGGGCAGTGGGACAGGGTTAACGAGCAGTTCTTC.

CDR3 sequence (DNA): TGTGCCAGCAGCTTAGGACAGGGAATCACAGATACGCAGTATTTT. It translates to CASSLGQGITDTQYF. The chain employs TRBV11-3 and TRBJ2-3; 7 nucleotides agree with TRBD1. The CDR3 has 15 amino acids. J lost 2 bases, V lost 1 base, and 3 bases had no gene match. Germline CDR1 SGHNT, CDR2 YENEEA.

This sequence joins TRBV14 and TRBJ2-5; the D gene is possibly TRBD1 (6 bases). V was cut by 6 bases and J by 7 bases, with 21 bases left in between. The CDR3 spans 15 residues. Germline assignment: CDR1 SGHDN and CDR2 FVKESK. The CDR3 DNA follows: TGTGCCAGCAGTCGTACTATAGGACAGATGGGGACCCAGTACTTC. This codes for CASSRTIGQMGTQYF.

V is TRBV9 and J is TRBJ2-2; tentative D call: TRBD2 (5 bases). CDR1 is SGDLS, CDR2 YYNGEE, per germline. The CDR3 has 15 amino acids. Trimming left V 0 bases short and J 5 bases short, with 11 bases between. The CDR3 region is CASSVGSSRTGELFF. As DNA, the CDR3 is TGTGCCAGCAGCGTAGGTTCTAGCAGGACCGGGGAGCTGTTTTTT. Full variable domain (outside the CDR3, taken from reference TRBV9 and TRBJ2-2): DSGVTQTPKHLITATGQRVTLRCSPRSGDLSVYWYQQSLDQGLQFLIQYYNGEERAKGNILERFSAQQFPDLHSELNLSSLELGDSALYFCASSVGSSRTGELFFGEGSRLTVL.

This rearrangement joins TRBV5-1 to TRBJ1-2; D gene uncertain. V was shortened by 3 bases and J by 6 bases, with 15 bases between the two germline ends. From germline, CDR1 is SGHRS and CDR2 YFSETQ. CDR3 length: 14 amino acids. The CDR3 DNA is TGCGCCAGCAGCTGGAACAGAGAAACGAATGGCTACACCTTC. It is translated as CASSWNRETNGYTF.